This TCR beta chain is drawn from a study of blood T cell repertoires in COVID-19. Each participant's cohort was designated according to participant-reported clinical history. TCRdb's copy holds only in-frame clones and misses some; the assay was immunoSEQ multiplex PCR. The table records under 400,000 clones, approximately 87% of them present only once. The sequence was collected from a man aged 40-49 years in a cohort exposed to, infected with or recovered from COVID-19 (not recorded which). Sequenced material: PBMCs or T cells enriched from blood (not recorded which).

The CDR3 sequence: CASSEFGSGSRYNEQFF. The CDR3 bases are TGCGCCAGCAGTGAATTCGGTAGCGGGAGTAGGTACAATGAGCAGTTCTTC. This chain joins TRBV10-2 and TRBJ2-1; 9 nucleotides align to TRBD2. CDR1 is WSHSY, CDR2 SAAADI, per germline. The CDR3 length is 17 residues. Trimming cost V 3 bases and J 4 bases; bases outside gene matches: 10.